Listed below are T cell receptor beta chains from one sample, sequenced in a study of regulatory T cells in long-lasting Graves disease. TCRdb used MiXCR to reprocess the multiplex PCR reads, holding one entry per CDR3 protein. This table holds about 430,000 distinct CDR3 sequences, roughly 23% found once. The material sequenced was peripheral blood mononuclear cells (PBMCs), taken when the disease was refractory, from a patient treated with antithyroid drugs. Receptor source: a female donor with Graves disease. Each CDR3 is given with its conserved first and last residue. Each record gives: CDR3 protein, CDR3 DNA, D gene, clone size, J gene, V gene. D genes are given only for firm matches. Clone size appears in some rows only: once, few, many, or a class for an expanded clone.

cdr3_aa: CATSDPGTKGSEQYF; cdr3_nt: TGTGCCACCAGTGACCCCGGGACTAAAGGGTCCGAGCAGTACTTC; d_call: TRBD2; clone_size: many; j_call: TRBJ2-7; v_call: TRBV24-1
cdr3_aa: CASSGAGTYRGYTF; cdr3_nt: TGTGCCAGCAGCGGCGCGGGGACCTACCGTGGCTACACCTTC; d_call: .; clone_size: many; j_call: TRBJ1-2; v_call: TRBV28
cdr3_aa: CASSPMDSGVPQYF; cdr3_nt: TGTGCCAGCTCACCGATGGACTCGGGAGTACCCCAGTACTTC; d_call: .; clone_size: many; j_call: TRBJ2-5; v_call: TRBV18
cdr3_aa: CASSVSGIYEQYF; cdr3_nt: TGTGCCAGCTCAGTTTCAGGGATCTACGAGCAGTACTTC; d_call: .; clone_size: many; j_call: TRBJ2-7; v_call: TRBV28
cdr3_aa: CASSQETGSAYEQYF; cdr3_nt: TGTGCCAGCAGCCAGGAGACAGGCTCCGCCTACGAGCAGTACTTC; d_call: .; clone_size: .; j_call: TRBJ2-7; v_call: TRBV28
cdr3_aa: CASSSFRARHEQYF; cdr3_nt: TGTGCCAGCAGCTCCTTCCGTGCAAGACACGAGCAGTACTTC; d_call: .; clone_size: many; j_call: TRBJ2-7; v_call: TRBV11-1
cdr3_aa: CASGLAIEAFF; cdr3_nt: TGTGCCAGCGGCCTGGCAATCGAAGCTTTCTTT; d_call: .; clone_size: many; j_call: TRBJ1-1; v_call: TRBV2
cdr3_aa: CASSVESGRSTDTQYF; cdr3_nt: TGTGCCAGCAGCGTAGAGTCGGGACGGAGCACAGATACGCAGTATTTT; d_call: .; clone_size: once; j_call: TRBJ2-3; v_call: TRBV9
cdr3_aa: CSVILGLAGYNEQFF; cdr3_nt: TGCAGCGTGATCCTGGGACTAGCGGGTTACAATGAGCAGTTCTTC; d_call: TRBD2; clone_size: .; j_call: TRBJ2-1; v_call: TRBV29-1
cdr3_aa: CASSRLAGDLYF; cdr3_nt: TGTGCCAGCAGCCGACTAGCGGGAGATCTGTATTTT; d_call: TRBD2; clone_size: .; j_call: TRBJ2-3; v_call: TRBV11-2
cdr3_aa: CASSYSGTSGSEQYF; cdr3_nt: TGTGCCAGCAGTTACTCGGGGACTAGCGGGAGTGAGCAGTACTTC; d_call: TRBD2; clone_size: many; j_call: TRBJ2-7; v_call: TRBV6-5
cdr3_aa: CASSPSGGMNAGELFF; cdr3_nt: TGTGCCAGCAGCCCTTCTGGCGGGATGAACGCCGGGGAGCTGTTTTTT; d_call: .; clone_size: few; j_call: TRBJ2-2; v_call: TRBV7-3
cdr3_aa: CSARDVGGSNQPQHF; cdr3_nt: TGCAGTGCTAGAGACGTCGGAGGTAGCAATCAGCCCCAGCATTTT; d_call: .; clone_size: few; j_call: TRBJ1-5; v_call: TRBV20-1
cdr3_aa: CASSTRTVQETQYF; cdr3_nt: TGTGCCAGCAGTACTCGAACGGTTCAAGAGACCCAGTACTTC; d_call: .; clone_size: many; j_call: TRBJ2-5; v_call: TRBV28
cdr3_aa: CASSGWGSLEQYF; cdr3_nt: TGTGCCAGCTCAGGGTGGGGGTCTCTCGAGCAGTACTTC; d_call: .; clone_size: many; j_call: TRBJ2-7; v_call: TRBV28
cdr3_aa: CASTRTPTSTDTQYF; cdr3_nt: TGTGCCAGTACGCGGACTCCTACTAGCACAGATACGCAGTATTTT; d_call: .; clone_size: .; j_call: TRBJ2-3; v_call: TRBV27
cdr3_aa: CASRFGASYEQYF; cdr3_nt: TGTGCCAGCAGGTTCGGGGCCTCCTACGAGCAGTACTTC; d_call: .; clone_size: many; j_call: TRBJ2-7; v_call: TRBV28
cdr3_aa: CASKSNSQGAANEKLFF; cdr3_nt: TGTGCCAGCAAATCTAACTCTCAGGGGGCGGCTAATGAAAAACTGTTTTTT; d_call: TRBD1; clone_size: many; j_call: TRBJ1-4; v_call: TRBV2
cdr3_aa: CASRVPGRKGTEAFF; cdr3_nt: TGTGCCAGCAGGGTACCGGGCCGAAAGGGGACTGAAGCTTTCTTT; d_call: .; clone_size: .; j_call: TRBJ1-1; v_call: TRBV6-1
cdr3_aa: CASSLGGSRKYF; cdr3_nt: TGTGCCAGCAGCTTAGGGGGGAGTAGAAAGTACTTC; d_call: .; clone_size: .; j_call: TRBJ2-7; v_call: TRBV7-3
cdr3_aa: CSARPRDTEAFF; cdr3_nt: TGCAGTGCTAGACCGAGGGACACTGAAGCTTTCTTT; d_call: .; clone_size: .; j_call: TRBJ1-1; v_call: TRBV20-1
cdr3_aa: CAWRWGELSTEAFF; cdr3_nt: TGTGCCTGGAGGTGGGGAGAACTGAGCACTGAAGCTTTCTTT; d_call: .; clone_size: .; j_call: TRBJ1-1; v_call: TRBV30
cdr3_aa: CSARDQVEGTKNIQYF; cdr3_nt: TGCAGTGCTAGAGATCAGGTCGAGGGTACCAAAAACATTCAGTACTTC; d_call: .; clone_size: .; j_call: TRBJ2-4; v_call: TRBV20-1
cdr3_aa: CASSFPGNIQYF; cdr3_nt: TGTGCCAGCAGTTTCCCAGGAAACATTCAGTACTTC; d_call: .; clone_size: few; j_call: TRBJ2-4; v_call: TRBV6-5
cdr3_aa: CASSFRTASSYGYTF; cdr3_nt: TGTGCCAGCAGTTTCCGTACGGCTTCATCCTATGGCTACACCTTC; d_call: .; clone_size: many; j_call: TRBJ1-2; v_call: TRBV28
cdr3_aa: CAWSVDKNTEAFF; cdr3_nt: TGTGCCTGGAGTGTGGACAAGAACACTGAAGCTTTCTTT; d_call: .; clone_size: .; j_call: TRBJ1-1; v_call: TRBV30
cdr3_aa: CAISETRLRPVTGELFF; cdr3_nt: TGTGCCATCAGTGAGACCAGACTACGCCCTGTCACCGGGGAGCTGTTTTTT; d_call: .; clone_size: few; j_call: TRBJ2-2; v_call: TRBV10-3
cdr3_aa: CASRLPGDYGYTF; cdr3_nt: TGTGCCAGCAGACTTCCGGGGGACTATGGCTACACCTTC; d_call: .; clone_size: many; j_call: TRBJ1-2; v_call: TRBV28
cdr3_aa: CASSHRLAGGVRETQYF; cdr3_nt: TGTGCCAGCAGCCATCGACTAGCGGGAGGTGTCCGGGAGACCCAGTACTTC; d_call: TRBD2; clone_size: .; j_call: TRBJ2-5; v_call: TRBV3-1
cdr3_aa: CASSQGPGDQPQHF; cdr3_nt: TGTGCCAGCAGCCAAGGGCCCGGGGATCAGCCCCAGCATTTT; d_call: .; clone_size: many; j_call: TRBJ1-5; v_call: TRBV3-1
cdr3_aa: CSARSRFAGPHVSQETQYF; cdr3_nt: TGCAGTGCTAGGAGCCGGTTTGCGGGACCTCACGTCAGCCAAGAGACCCAGTACTTC; d_call: .; clone_size: once; j_call: TRBJ2-5; v_call: TRBV20-1
cdr3_aa: CASSEAGRDTGELFF; cdr3_nt: TGTGCCAGCAGTGAAGCCGGCCGGGACACCGGGGAGCTGTTTTTT; d_call: .; clone_size: many; j_call: TRBJ2-2; v_call: TRBV2
cdr3_aa: CSALPGQGASYEQYF; cdr3_nt: TGCAGTGCACTACCTGGCCAGGGGGCCTCCTACGAGCAGTACTTC; d_call: TRBD1; clone_size: .; j_call: TRBJ2-7; v_call: TRBV20-1
cdr3_aa: CTSSEVQGDNQPQHF; cdr3_nt: TGTACCAGCAGTGAAGTACAGGGGGACAATCAGCCCCAGCATTTT; d_call: TRBD1; clone_size: .; j_call: TRBJ1-5; v_call: TRBV6-1
cdr3_aa: CASSTGGRVQPQHF; cdr3_nt: TGTGCCAGCAGTACAGGGGGAAGGGTTCAGCCCCAGCATTTT; d_call: TRBD1; clone_size: .; j_call: TRBJ1-5; v_call: TRBV2
cdr3_aa: CASSPTRVIVAGELFF; cdr3_nt: TGTGCCAGCTCACCTACCAGGGTGATCGTAGCCGGGGAGCTGTTTTTT; d_call: .; clone_size: few; j_call: TRBJ2-2; v_call: TRBV18
cdr3_aa: CASSSRTGPNEQYF; cdr3_nt: TGTGCCAGCAGCTCACGGACAGGGCCCAACGAGCAGTACTTC; d_call: TRBD1; clone_size: .; j_call: TRBJ2-7; v_call: TRBV7-9